The table lists the clone carrying this TCR beta chain with a few counts. Only in-frame clones appear in the TCRdb table, and some are missing; sequencing was by immunoSEQ multiplex PCR. The table has around 140,000 clones, 86% seen once. These data are taken from a study of blood T cell repertoires in COVID-19. The age range of participants was about 18 to 90 years, with residence in about two dozen US areas. Sequenced: PBMCs or T cells enriched from blood (not recorded which). This clonotype was obtained from a man aged 50 to 59 who had recovered from COVID-19.

The CDR3, as DNA: TGTGCCATTCCATCAGGTGCTGGGACAGGCGTTTTCTATGGCTACACCTTC. As protein: CAIPSGAGTGVFYGYTF. V usage is TRBV5-4 and J usage is TRBJ1-2; the match to TRBD1 covers 8 bases. Germline lookup yields CDR1 SGHNT and CDR2 YYREEE (reference sequence). V was pared by 9 bases and J by 4 bases, with 20 bases of the junction left unmatched. This CDR3 region has 17 residues.